What follows is one TCR beta chain and its context. A single count supports this clone. Its specific antigen is unknown. No base-level quality is on record; no much larger clone is a single base apart. This specimen belongs to a study of cytomegalovirus exposure and HLA in healthy donors (dated by TCRdb to about 2017). General notes on the study: According to an earlier analysis of 450 to 650 of the donors, about 170 million T cells yielded some 120 million unique TCR beta sequences and less than 300 Gb of sequence data. The genetic ancestry cluster associated with self-reported Caucasian donors included around 76% of the approximately 430 genotyped donors. An early release covering 500 to 750 HLA-typed donors comprised approximately 300 gigabases of sequencing data and around 80 million unique TCR sequences. All discovery cohort repertoires had been generated using a single sequencing platform. Among almost 400 genotyped donors of the cohort, an average of approximately 240,000 unique TCR beta nucleotide sequences were sequenced per donor, approximately 20% of them non-productive. Besides the first cohort of approximately 670 subjects, a separate validation cohort made up of 120 or so different subjects was used. Donor age, sex, ethnicity and CMV serostatus were collected together with the repertoire data. The number of typed donors differed by locus: about 629-630 for A, B, C, DRB1 and DQB1; 500 to 550 for DQA1; approximately 610 for DPA1; and around 490 for DPB1. Roughly 5 DR-DQ haplotypes were treated as single units for association and clustering because of strong linkage in the cohort. HLA typing covered class I and class II loci at four-digit resolution. The T cell repertoires of 666 subjects were profiled by immunosequencing and related to cytomegalovirus serostatus. A later genetic analysis used genome-wide SNP genotypes for about 55% of the 666 donors, treating that subset as a discovery cohort. The study was designed to test whether signatures of past pathogen exposure could be identified by cataloging public T cell receptors. To predict cytomegalovirus infection status, the study brought together high-throughput TCR immunosequencing, statistical association of individual TCRs with disease status, and machine learning. Rather than using new phenotypic data, the later analysis identified candidate immune exposures from TCR beta sequences and from how often those sequences occurred across donors. A later analysis re-examined previously published TCR beta repertoires from about 670 donors and added high-resolution HLA genotyping to investigate patterns of TCR occurrence. In an earlier analysis of roughly 540 of the donors, high-throughput TCR beta sequencing was used to judge whether each TCR beta V gene segment behaved as functional or pseudogenic. The paper as a whole reports these results and caveats: A group of highly shared sequence variants was considered likely to be a technical artifact of the sequencing pipeline. A total of roughly 160 TCR beta chains were listed by the study as associated with cytomegalovirus. Because HLA typing was missing for some donors at each locus, association tests included only the typed subset. When HLA alleles, especially DR and DQ, strongly co-occurred, attributing TCR associations to individual alleles was difficult. Most TCR sequences were observed very rarely across donors, whereas some public TCRs were present in many individuals. In this cohort, only TCR beta chains were sequenced, and detectable features were limited by the absence of alpha or paired-chain data. In a later analysis, HLA-associated TCR beta chains showed more clonal expansion and lower generation probabilities than non-associated chains that were equally common. A further reported finding was that TCR beta sequences accurately predicted the HLA-A and HLA-B alleles for most subjects in the first cohort. In a later analysis, most CMV-associated TCR beta chains were found to appear HLA-restricted, with HLA associations seemingly driven largely by CMV exposure. CMV serostatus was the only immune exposure information available for the cohort. According to the authors, the approach could potentially be generalized to other disease states and immunological phenotypes. Cytomegalovirus status was reported to be diagnosed by the classifier with high specificity and sensitivity in both the original and validation cohorts. In an earlier analysis of roughly 560 of the donors, most TCR beta V segments were observed in productive rearrangements about 87% or about 30% of the time, broadly matching IMGT annotations. In a later genetic analysis, a missense DCLRE1C variant was associated with V-gene and J-gene trimming of TCR beta chains, and the association was replicated in an independent cohort. A later analysis reported that several top co-occurrence clusters appeared linked to parvovirus B19, influenza, CMV and Epstein-Barr virus. The presence/absence analyses assumed that sequencing depth was roughly uniform across donors, and that assumption may not be true. Because the 87-base-pair reads could not distinguish some IMGT-functional V segments, including TRBV6-2 and TRBV6-3, those segments were excluded. In a later analysis, the rate of TCR association differed among HLA loci, with DRB1 alleles having the most associated TCRs and HLA-C alleles having the fewest. Roughly 15 rarely observed V segments, including chromosome 9 orphons, were excluded from the earlier analysis of a few hundred of the donors because counts were too low. At a false discovery rate of 0.05, a later analysis linked some 17,000 TCR beta sequences to specific HLA alleles. In vitro tests confirmed that three of the cytomegalovirus-associated TCR beta chains recognize cytomegalovirus antigens. Correlated functional status among segregating V segments might be attributable to linkage disequilibrium, but an unknown experimental factor could not be ruled out. Compared with the roughly 600-donor mean, donors in an Asian-associated ancestry cluster had fewer N-insertions in productive TCRs, according to a later genetic analysis.

Libraries were prepared through the immunoSEQ multiplex PCR assay. For the multiplex PCR, a mixture combining 60 forward primers for TCR Vbeta segments and 13 reverse primers for TCR Jbeta segments was used. The CDR3 region of rearranged TCR beta genes was amplified from genomic DNA with a multiplex PCR assay. Amplified TCR beta libraries were sequenced as 87-base-pair reads on the Illumina HiSeq System. Per the authors' processing: In a later analysis, around 80 million unique TCR beta chains were counted across the approximately 640 repertoires, and approximately 11 million of these chains were shared by at least two donors. Raw reads were error-corrected and collapsed into unique sequences with a nearest-neighbor algorithm that merged closely related sequences to remove PCR and sequencing errors. To assign V, D and J gene segments, CDR3 sequences were aligned to IMGT reference sequences. For a sequence to be retained, a match of at least six nucleotides was required to both a V gene segment and a J gene segment. A rearrangement was called productive if the CDR3 had no stop codons and remained in frame with V and J, and every other rearrangement was called non-productive. CDR3 was defined according to IMGT convention as the region running from the second conserved V-encoded cysteine to the conserved J-encoded phenylalanine. Sequences without an unambiguous match to a single V gene segment were excluded from the earlier analysis of a few hundred of the donors. An earlier analysis of roughly 590 of the donors called V segments functional above 56.7% productive rearrangements and segregating when the between-donor standard deviation exceeded 5%. To diagnose cytomegalovirus status from the catalog of TCR beta chain sequences, a statistical classification framework was built. V and J gene assignment, in a later analysis, came from comparing TCR nucleotide sequences with IMGT/GENE-DB human TR gene sequences. In a later analysis, CDR3 sequences and most-parsimonious VDJ recombination scenarios were assigned using the TCRdist pipeline. In a later analysis, every TCR beta chain was defined by the combination of its CDR3 amino acid sequence and its V-gene family, and reads without a unique V-gene family were dropped. As a way to deal with suspected cross-contamination and a sequencing artifact, a later analysis dropped over 550 nucleotide sequences that were highly shared and had low generation probability. In a later analysis, a clonal expansion index was calculated for each public chain from normalized within-repertoire ranks of inferred template counts. In a later analysis, generation probabilities were computed using a VDJ recombination model fitted to out-of-frame rearrangements, and the results were checked against IGoR. In a later analysis, hypergeometric tests were used to score TCR-TCR, TCR-HLA and TCR-CMV co-occurrence, with a repertoire-size bias correction applied to TCR pairs. In a later analysis, false discovery rates were estimated by permuting HLA or CMV assignments 20 times. In a later analysis, co-occurring TCRs were grouped using DBSCAN, with TCRdist sequence similarity added in when clustering inside HLA-allele-positive subsets. Repertoires with fewer than 30,000 or more than 120,000 public chains were left out of co-occurrence clustering, as were five repertoires with anomalous nucleotide sharing. TCRdb carries this immuneACCESS record with in-frame sequences only. Its versions omit some clonotypes, under half of them owing to an unresolved V gene in the studies checked, with the rest unexplained. V, J and clone size were drawn from that table, and D and trimming were deduced from the DNA. In all, the sample holds 160,000 or so clones, and 81% of those were seen once. Of the sample, 1.3% falls within the top ten clones.

The CDR3 spans 13 residues, from the cysteine through the phenylalanine. The sequence is cut down to CDR3 DNA, 39 bases in frame from base 1. A distance of 6 bases separates the germline ends of V and J, which lose 5 bases and 2 bases respectively. Per the germline V gene (reference sequence), MNHEY is the CDR1 and SMNVEV is the CDR2. The cohort consisted of hundreds of healthy bone marrow donors. At the time of sampling, all cohort members were nominally healthy, though unrecorded immune exposures were likely present. The donor tested CMV seropositive and was one of the 289 seropositive cohort members. Each donor provided a peripheral blood sample, and peripheral blood mononuclear cells were used for TCR beta sequencing. Genomic DNA was extracted from the blood cell samples with the Qiagen DNeasy Blood Extraction Kit.

The rearrangement combines TRBV27 with TRBJ2-2, with the D gene uncertain. The material sequenced was PBMCs. The TCR originated in a man over 45 in good health and CMV-seropositive. CDR3 reads: CASSSLNTGELFF. At the DNA level, the sequence is TGTGCCAGCAGTAGCCTAAACACCGGGGAGCTGTTTTTT.